This T cell receptor (beta chain) was recovered during a study of T-cell memory formation after mild COVID-19. Turning to the study itself: TCR clusters were mostly donor specific. Study-level points and caveats: CD4/CD8 balance characterized clones contracting day 15 to 85, and CD4+ skew characterized later expanders.

TCRdb ran MiXCR on the 5' RACE reads and lists one entry per CDR3 protein. The sample shows hundreds of thousands of distinct CDR3 sequences, roughly 20% of them seen only once. Notes on this clonotype: Antigen specificity is unknown.

Sequencing was carried out using PBMCs or a T cell subset sorted from them (not recorded which). The clonotype was recovered from an adult woman who had mild COVID-19 (a few samples of this study predate the infection). Cell type and time point are not known.

The CDR3 DNA reads as TGTGCCACCACGGGGGATAGCAATCAGCCCCAGCATTTT. This codes for CATTGDSNQPQHF. The chain carries TRBV10-3 and TRBJ1-5; tentatively, D is TRBD1 (5 bases). Germline V gives CDR1 ENHRY, CDR2 SYGVKD. This CDR3 is 13 amino acids long. The V and J ends lost 10 bases and 0 bases respectively, with 10 bases between them.